This TCR beta chain was sequenced during a study of blood T cells in healthy people across ages (dated by TCRdb to about 2015). Regarding the study in general: In model experiments, template switching captured about one uniquely barcoded TCR beta cDNA molecule for every two T cells. The study measured age-related changes in TCR beta repertoire diversity using deep sequencing normalized with unique cDNA molecular identifiers. The donors were divided into four age groups: young (average roughly 15 years), middle-aged (approximately 39), aged (about 60) and long-lived (about 90). To avoid experimental bias, donors of different ages were spread randomly across the sequencing lanes. Two additional independent replicas of 1 million unique cDNA reads from the same blood draw were analyzed for two donors (one aged 18 to 30 and one aged 80 or older).

Findings and caveats that apply to the study as a whole: As age increased, observed TCR beta diversity per million T cells dropped in a roughly linear way, and a significant reduction was already evident by age about 40. The CMV infection status of donors was not known, potentially confounding age-related changes in expanded clonotypes. Compared with the aged group, the long-lived group had more naive CD4+ T cells, fewer expanded clones and increased TCR diversity, suggesting age selection. Estimates of total diversity based on one million sequenced T cells were considered lower bounds and underestimates. Because profiling used bulk unsorted PBMCs, naive and antigen-experienced compartments could not be compared conclusively. Observed TCR beta diversity correlated strongly with the percentage of naive T cells measured by flow cytometry.

Based on the germline V gene (reference sequence), the CDR1 and CDR2 sequences are DFQATT and SNEGSKA. The CDR3 measures 14 amino acids from cysteine to phenylalanine. Of all the DNA, just the CDR3 is kept, 42 bases in frame from base 1. In the case of this clonotype: This clone's antigen is unknown. Given a much more abundant clone one base away, this may be a read error.

Library generation was performed with 5' RACE. TCRdb records Illumina HiSeq 2500 as the sequencer. The second PCR ran for roughly 7 to 11 cycles and used a J-beta primer mix along with a sample-barcoded 5' primer. A unique molecular identifier was introduced onto each TCR beta cDNA molecule by a template-switch 5' adaptor carrying 12 random nucleotides. At least 3 million CDR3-containing paired-end reads were obtained from each sample. First-strand cDNA synthesis was performed from all RNA using the Mint cDNA synthesis kit, with priming by a TRBC-specific oligonucleotide. After uracil-DNA glycosylase treatment, a first 18-cycle PCR used universal primers M1SS and BC2_uni_R on all cDNA. The study's processing was this. For normalization, 1 million high-quality reads were randomly selected from each sample, with every read carrying a distinct molecular identifier. Reads sharing molecular identifiers were discarded rather than binned into consensus sequences. CDR3 identification, clonotype clustering and error correction used MiTCR with a Q25 quality threshold and the strictest error-elimination algorithm. A nonparametric unseen species model with Euler transformation was used to estimate a lower bound on total TCR beta diversity. TCRdb took the public reads, trimmed them with fastp at Q25, ran MiXCR for clone calling and kept in-frame beta chains. Duplicate CDR3 protein sequences are folded into a single record with the most common DNA and genes. TCRdb, not the authors, supplied the V and J calls. Here the sample has about 1 million distinct CDR3 sequences; under 55% occur a single time. The ten largest clones take up approximately 19% of the sample.

The donors were roughly 40 Caucasian individuals from Russia, aged roughly 6 to 100 years, who were systemically healthy. Each donor gave around 9 milliliters of peripheral blood, collected into EDTA-treated Vacutainer tubes. PBMCs were isolated by Ficoll-Paque density-gradient centrifugation, with at least 7 million obtained per sample. Total RNA was extracted from PBMCs with Trizol reagent, with at least 6 micrograms obtained per sample. The percentages of naive CD45RAhigh/CD27high T cells were determined by flow cytometry on a PBMC aliquot from every donor. This TCR derives from a woman aged 55-69 years in good health. Specimen: blood. This chain is built from TRBV20-1 and TRBJ2-7; 7 bases in the middle match TRBD2. TRBJ2-5 matches the DNA end more closely, so the J call is doubtful. The DNA sequence is TGCAGTGCTAGAGATGGGAGGGAAGGAAAGACCCAGTACTTC. Its translation is CSARDGREGKTQYF.